A single sample gave rise to the 21 T cell receptor beta chains below, sequenced in a study of beta chain features in type 1 diabetes. As every portion of the isolated RNA was reverse transcribed, the sequencing read expressed TCRB transcripts. Data came from immunoSEQ multiplex PCR; TCRdb stores just in-frame clones and leaves some out. In the table there are 600,000 to 700,000 clones, around 12% of which are singletons. Study findings and constraints: Type 1 diabetes patients had moderately but significantly shorter TCRB CDR3s in all four CD4+ subsets.

Their antigens are not known. The sequencing input was naive CD4+ T cells from blood. These receptors all stem from a man aged 25-45 years with type 1 diabetes.

This clone was seen only a few times. The V call is TRBV10-3, the J call TRBJ1-5; D may be TRBD1 (5 bases). The CDR3 is made up of 13 amino acids. CDR1 is ENHRY and CDR2 is SYGVKD in the germline V gene. V lost 2 bases, J lost 4 bases, and 6 bases lay in between. CDR3 DNA sequence: TGTGCCATCAGTGAGGCAGGGAATCAGCCCCAGCATTTT. This sequence encodes CAISEAGNQPQHF.

This clone turned up a few times. The CDR3 protein is CASSLSGSGGGAKEQYF. For the CDR3, the DNA is TGTGCCAGCAGCTTAAGCGGATCTGGCGGGGGGGCCAAAGAGCAGTACTTC. V usage is TRBV11-2 and J usage is TRBJ2-7; TRBD2 matches 9 bases. From germline, CDR1 is SGHAT and CDR2 FQNNGV. Losses at the gene ends were 2 bases for V and 7 bases for J; bases not matched to a gene: 15. This CDR3 has 17 residues.

This clone was recorded a few times. The rearrangement links TRBV7-9 to TRBJ2-7; D call uncertain. The CDR3 sequence is 12 residues long. V lost 4 bases, J lost 5 bases, and 9 bases lay in between. CDR1 is SEHNR and CDR2 is FQNEAQ in the germline V gene (reference sequence). This CDR3 is CASSSGRHEQYF. In nucleotides, the CDR3 is TGTGCCAGCAGCTCCGGGCGCCACGAGCAGTACTTC.

The chain recombines TRBV4-3 with TRBJ2-1, with D tentatively TRBD2 (6 bases). The V end was cut by 0 bases, the J end by 8 bases, with 17 bases between. CDR3 length equals 16 residues. Germline CDR1 is LGHNA and CDR2 is YSLEER. CDR3 bases: TGCGCCAGCAGCCAAGATTCCGGGAGCGCGGCGTATGAGCAGTTCTTC. Encoded protein: CASSQDSGSAAYEQFF.

Details on this clone: Other nucleotide sequences from this sample produce the same CDR3. The V call is TRBV6-4, the J call TRBJ1-5; TRBD1 matches at 7 bases. Germline CDR1 is MRHNA and CDR2 is SNTAGT. V dropped 3 bases and J dropped 5; count of bases not matched to a gene: 1. This CDR3 is 13 amino acids long. CDR3 nucleotides: TGTGCCAGCAGTGAGCAGGGGGATCAGCCCCAGCATTTT. It encodes CASSEQGDQPQHF.

This clone was counted a few times. The rearrangement joins TRBV29-1 to TRBJ1-1; D not resolved. V was trimmed by 4 bases and J by 1 base, leaving 7 bases between them. The germline CDR1 and CDR2 sequences are SQVTM and ANQGSEA. CDR3 length: 12 amino acids. CDR3 residues: CSVVSANTEAFF. The CDR3 nucleotides are TGCAGCGTTGTCTCAGCGAACACTGAAGCTTTCTTT.

The chain joins TRBV29-1 to TRBJ2-5; tentatively, D is TRBD1 (6 bases). The CDR3 sequence is 13 residues long. Germline CDR1 SQVTM, CDR2 ANQGSEA. The V and J ends lost 7 bases and 5 bases respectively, with 17 bases between them. Here the CDR3 DNA reads TGCAGCGCCCGACAGGCCCCCTGGGAGACCCAGTACTTC. This translates into CSARQAPWETQYF.

The chain is built from TRBV6-1 and TRBJ2-5; 7 nucleotides align to TRBD2. The V gene end was trimmed by 6 bases and the J gene end by 4 bases; junction bases not matched to a gene: 5. The V gene's germline CDR1 is MNHNS and CDR2 SASEGT. The CDR3 is made up of 13 amino acids. The CDR3 loop reads CASSASGRETQYF. The CDR3 coding sequence is TGTGCCAGCAGCGCTAGCGGTAGAGAGACCCAGTACTTC.

The sample holds a few counts of this clone. The rearrangement joins TRBV25-1 to TRBJ2-1, with 13 positions matching TRBD2. Germline CDR1 MGHDK, CDR2 SYGVNS. The CDR3 has 18 amino acids. The V and J ends lost 0 bases and 2 bases, in that order; junction bases with no gene match: 4. CDR3 sequence reads: CASSEYGTSGDAYNEQFF. Here the CDR3 DNA reads TGTGCCAGCAGTGAATATGGGACTAGCGGGGACGCCTACAATGAGCAGTTCTTC.

This sequence joins TRBV27 and TRBJ1-2, with D hard to call. Per the germline V gene, CDR1 is MNHEY and CDR2 is SMNVEV (reference sequence). The CDR3 sequence is 13 residues long. The V end lost 2 bases, the J end lost 3 bases, and 7 bases lay between the germline ends. Here the CDR3 reads CASSLERDYGYTF. The CDR3 region has the DNA TGTGCCAGCAGTTTAGAAAGAGACTATGGCTACACCTTC.

This clone has only a few counts. This chain connects TRBV27 to TRBJ2-6, with TRBD1 as a possible D gene (5 bases). CDR1 is MNHEY and CDR2 is SMNVEV in the germline V gene (reference sequence). There are 16 residues in the CDR3. Trimming took off 2 bases at V and 0 bases at J, with 8 bases between the two ends. CDR3 amino acids: CASSLRGYSGANVLTF. CDR3 nucleotide sequence: TGTGCCAGCAGTTTAAGGGGTTACTCTGGGGCCAACGTCCTGACTTTC. Drawing the rest from reference TRBV27 and TRBJ2-6, the complete variable domain is EAQVTQNPRYLITVTGKKLTVTCSQNMNHEYMSWYRQDPGLGLRQIYYSMNVEVTDKGDVPEGYKVSRKEKRNFPLILESPSPNQTSLYFCASSLRGYSGANVLTFGAGSRLTVL.

The genes are TRBV25-1 and TRBJ2-1, with D maybe TRBD2 (6 bases). The CDR3 is made up of 15 amino acids. Germline-derived CDR1 and CDR2 are MGHDK and SYGVNS. The V gene lost 3 bases and the J gene lost 6 bases, with 15 bases spanning the gap. The CDR3 nucleotides are TGTGCCAGCAGTGAGGGTTCTACGCGGGGCAATGAGCAGTTCTTC. Protein: CASSEGSTRGNEQFF.

The chain couples TRBV7-2 to TRBJ2-7; 8 bases line up with TRBD1. After removal of 5 bases from V and 3 bases from J, the junction contained 6 bases not matched to a gene. The V gene's germline CDR1 is SGHTA and CDR2 FQGNSA. This CDR3 has 14 residues. CDR3 in DNA: TGTGCCAGCAGCCCGACAGGGGTCGGCTACGAGCAGTACTTC. The encoded protein is CASSPTGVGYEQYF.

The genes are TRBV6-6 and TRBJ1-5, with 7 bases aligning to TRBD1. The CDR3 is made up of 15 amino acids. Germline V lookup: CDR1 MNHNY, CDR2 SVGAGI (reference sequence). J gave up 11 bases and V 7 bases, and 17 bases lay outside the gene matches. For the CDR3, the DNA is TGTGCCAGCAACGAAGGCGGGGCAGGGGGAATGTCCCAGCATTTT. Amino acids: CASNEGGAGGMSQHF.

About this clone: The same CDR3 arises from other DNA sequences in this sample as well. V is TRBV7-9 and J is TRBJ1-5; D not resolved. The germline V gene has CDR1 SEHNR and CDR2 FQNEAQ (reference sequence). The CDR3 loop spans 13 amino acids. V was pared by 0 bases and J by 6 bases, with 6 bases between. CDR3 region: CASSLASGQPQHF. As DNA, the CDR3 is TGTGCCAGCAGCTTAGCTTCGGGTCAGCCCCAGCATTTT.

A few counts support this clone. The CDR3 reads CASSPWGQGESGTQYF. In DNA form, the CDR3 reads TGTGCCAGCAGTCCCTGGGGACAGGGGGAAAGTGGGACCCAGTACTTC. V usage is TRBV27 and J usage is TRBJ2-5, with TRBD1 matching over 11 bases. This CDR3 has 16 amino acids. Germline CDR1 MNHEY, CDR2 SMNVEV (reference sequence). V lost 5 bases and J lost 7; bases outside the gene matches: 12.

The chain uses TRBV5-1 and TRBJ1-4; 9 positions match TRBD1. V trimming: 4 bases; J trimming: 12 bases; junction bases outside the gene matches: 10. This CDR3 contains 14 residues. Looked up from germline, CDR1 is SGHRS and CDR2 is YFSETQ. The CDR3 sequence is CASSPGTGLLQLFF. The DNA for the CDR3 is TGCGCCAGCAGCCCGGGGACAGGGTTGTTACAACTGTTTTTT.

This clone was observed a handful of times. The genes are TRBV7-3 and TRBJ2-1; D unclear. The CDR3 contains 16 residues. Germline-derived CDR1 and CDR2 are SGHTA and FQGTGA. Trimming took off 5 bases at V and 9 bases at J, with 23 bases between the two ends. Here the CDR3 reads CASSQALGSSFSEQFF. The CDR3 nucleotides are TGTGCCAGCAGCCAAGCCCTAGGGTCTTCTTTTAGTGAGCAGTTCTTC.

This clone appeared a few times. The chain employs TRBV28 and TRBJ1-1, with TRBD1 matching 7 bases. The CDR3 is 15 amino acids. The V segment lost 1 base and the J segment 6 bases; nucleotides outside the gene matches: 8. Per germline, CDR1 MDHEN and CDR2 SYDVKM. DNA of the CDR3: TGTGCCAGCAGTTTATCCTCCACAGGGGTCGCTGAAGCTTTCTTT. Amino acids: CASSLSSTGVAEAFF.

J is TRBJ1-1 and V is TRBV9; D not resolved. V lost 3 bases, J lost 6 bases, and 12 bases lay in between. Germline values: CDR1 SGDLS, CDR2 YYNGEE. This CDR3 is built from 13 residues. This CDR3 is CASSATVLAEAFF. The DNA of the CDR3 is TGTGCCAGCAGCGCTACCGTTTTGGCTGAAGCTTTCTTT.

The chain recombines TRBV29-1 with TRBJ1-2; 12 bases match TRBD1. Looked up from germline, CDR1 is SQVTM and CDR2 is ANQGSEA. The length of the CDR3 is 15 residues. V shed 4 bases, J shed 8 bases, and the junction held 11 bases outside the gene matches. CDR3 nucleotides: TGCAGCGTTGGTGGGACAGGGGGCGGAATATCCGGCTACACCTTC. Translated: CSVGGTGGGISGYTF.